This entry describes one T cell receptor beta chain. Its antigen is undetermined. This sample is drawn from a study of brain metastases from non-small cell lung cancer. Study conclusions and caveats: Compared with their matched primary tumors, 60% to 80% of brain metastases showed expanded T-cell clones.

Trimming stripped 0 bases from V and 3 bases from J, with 6 bases between. In germline, CDR1 is GTSNPN, CDR2 SVGIG (reference sequence). The CDR3 covers 12 residues. Profiled with immunoSEQ multiplex PCR; TCRdb holds only in-frame clones, not every one. The sample contains over 1,400 clones, around 82% of which appear only once. This chain joins TRBV30 and TRBJ2-7; D unresolved. The receptor was isolated from a donor over 35 with non-small cell lung cancer. Sequencing was performed on tissue from a brain metastasis. CDR3 loop: CAWSVGGYEQYF. Here the CDR3 DNA reads TGTGCCTGGAGTGTCGGCGGCTACGAGCAGTACTTC.